Described below is a single T cell receptor beta chain sequence and its context. The sample belongs to a study of cytomegalovirus exposure and HLA in healthy donors. CDR1 is LGHNA, CDR2 YSLEER, per germline. The CDR3 totals 17 residues. Trimming pared 0 bases from V and 5 bases from J, leaving 20 bases between. The data were produced by immunoSEQ multiplex PCR, yet TCRdb's version contains in-frame clones alone and is incomplete. The profile shows 150,000 to 200,000 clones, roughly 80% of them singletons. The source is a young man in good health and CMV-seropositive. The sample consisted of PBMCs. The genes are TRBV4-3 and TRBJ2-7; no definite D call. As DNA, the CDR3 is TGCGCCAGCAGCCAAGAAGCGAGAGGAGAAATCCTCCACGAGCAGTACTTC. Translation: CASSQEARGEILHEQYF.